Shown below are 31 T cell receptor beta chains from a single sample sequenced in a study of PD-1 blockade in mismatch repair-deficient tumors. Assay used: immunoSEQ multiplex PCR; TCRdb lists only in-frame clones, some missing. The profile shows 35,000 to 45,000 clones, roughly 81% of them singletons. The material was peripheral blood, obtained roughly 76 weeks after starting pembrolizumab. The receptors stem from an adult with mismatch repair-deficient cancer.

This clone has a handful of counts. Written as DNA, the CDR3 is TGTGCCAGCAGTGGCCGACTAGCGGGAGCTCTCTACGAGCAGTACTTC. Translated: CASSGRLAGALYEQYF. The chain links TRBV25-1 to TRBJ2-7, with 12 bases identical to TRBD2. Trimming at V came to 4 bases and at J to 3 bases, leaving 7 bases not matched to a gene. The CDR3 has 16 residues. Germline-derived CDR1 and CDR2 are MGHDK and SYGVNS.

The rearrangement links TRBV5-4 to TRBJ1-2; 8 bases fit TRBD1. The germline gives CDR1 SGHNT, CDR2 YYREEE (reference sequence). V lost 0 bases to trimming and J lost 2 bases; unmatched junction nucleotides: 0. The CDR3 length is 14 residues. CDR3 coding DNA: TGTGCCAGCAGCTTGGGACAGGGGAACTATGGCTACACCTTC. It translates to CASSLGQGNYGYTF. The whole variable domain, remainder taken from reference TRBV5-4 and TRBJ1-2, is ETGVTQSPTHLIKTRGQQVTLRCSSQSGHNTVSWYQQALGQGPQFIFQYYREEENGRGNFPPRFSGLQFPNYSSELNVNALELDDSALYLCASSLGQGNYGYTFGSGTRLTVV.

The chain uses TRBV11-3 and TRBJ2-1; 8 bases line up with TRBD2. The V gene's germline CDR1 is SGHNT and CDR2 YENEEA. There are 16 residues in the CDR3. The ends lost 6 bases at V and 2 bases at J; junction bases unmatched: 9. CDR3 sequence reads: CASRRSTSGPYNEQFF. In DNA form, the CDR3 reads TGTGCCAGCAGACGTTCTACTAGCGGCCCCTACAATGAGCAGTTCTTC.

The chain is built from TRBV5-1 and TRBJ1-1, with 10 bases identical to TRBD1. The CDR3 contains 15 residues. Looked up from germline, CDR1 is SGHRS and CDR2 is YFSETQ. The junction had 3 bases not matched to a gene; V was cut back by 4 bases and J by 0 bases. The CDR3 DNA follows: TGCGCCAGCAGCACGGGACAGGGGATGAACACTGAAGCTTTCTTT. Residues: CASSTGQGMNTEAFF.

V gene TRBV7-2 combines with J gene TRBJ1-5; 8 bases agree with TRBD1. The V and J ends lost 3 bases and 3 bases, in that order; junction bases with no gene match: 4. This CDR3 is 15 amino acids long. CDR1 is SGHTA, CDR2 FQGNSA, per germline. The CDR3 sequence: CASSFRQGFNQPQHF. Written as DNA, the CDR3 is TGTGCCAGCAGCTTCAGACAGGGGTTCAATCAGCCCCAGCATTTT.

This clone was seen only once. The rearrangement uses TRBV11-2 and TRBJ2-3; possibly TRBD2 for D (6 bases). The CDR3 totals 16 residues. V was cut by 5 bases and J by 3 bases, with 18 bases left in between. Germline assignment: CDR1 SGHAT and CDR2 FQNNGV. The CDR3 sequence: CASSEWAPGRTDTQYF. Written as DNA, the CDR3 is TGTGCCAGCAGCGAGTGGGCCCCAGGGAGGACAGATACGCAGTATTTT.

J is TRBJ2-7 and V is TRBV10-3; tentative D call: TRBD2 (5 bases). The CDR3 extends over 13 amino acids. Germline V gives CDR1 ENHRY, CDR2 SYGVKD. V was clipped by 4 bases and J by 1 base, with 8 bases between them. CDR3 sequence: CAISGTSSYEQYF. The CDR3 DNA is TGTGCCATCAGTGGGACTTCATCCTACGAGCAGTACTTC.

The chain joins TRBV4-1 to TRBJ2-7, with 13 bases that match TRBD2. The ends lost 0 bases at V and 7 bases at J; junction bases unmatched: 12. CDR3 length: 18 amino acids. CDR1 and CDR2 from the germline V gene are MGHRA and YSYEKL. CDR3 sequence reads: CASSQDAELAGGPEEQYF. CDR3 nucleotide sequence: TGCGCCAGCAGCCAAGATGCGGAACTAGCGGGAGGGCCGGAGGAGCAGTACTTC.

The chain uses TRBV11-2 and TRBJ2-5; no clear D. Germline CDR1 SGHAT, CDR2 FQNNGV. Trimming took 0 bases from V and 8 from J, leaving 16 bases between them. The CDR3 consists of 15 residues. The chain's CDR3 is CASSLDGQKKSTQYF. The CDR3 coding sequence is TGTGCCAGCAGCTTAGATGGCCAGAAGAAGTCTACCCAGTACTTC.

The rearrangement uses TRBV5-1 and TRBJ2-3; 8 bases align to TRBD1. After removal of 3 bases from V and 3 bases from J, the junction contained 6 bases not matched to a gene. Germline lookup yields CDR1 SGHRS and CDR2 YFSETQ. This CDR3 spans 15 amino acids. The CDR3 sequence: CASSSRTGNTDTQYF. In DNA, the CDR3 is TGCGCCAGCAGCTCGAGGACAGGGAATACAGATACGCAGTATTTT.

This chain links TRBV5-5 with TRBJ2-7; 9 bases match TRBD2. This CDR3 region has 19 residues. V gave up 0 bases and J gave up 0 bases; unmatched junction bases: 13. Germline CDR1 is SGHKS and CDR2 is YYEKEE (reference sequence). The CDR3 here is CASSLVSSSGATSSYEQYF. The CDR3 nucleotides are TGTGCCAGCAGCTTGGTTTCTTCTAGCGGGGCTACGAGCTCCTACGAGCAGTACTTC.

This rearrangement joins TRBV5-4 to TRBJ2-2; 7 bases are a match to TRBD2. Losses at the gene ends were 6 bases for V and 3 bases for J; bases not matched to a gene: 8. CDR1 is SGHNT and CDR2 is YYREEE in the germline V gene (reference sequence). The CDR3 runs 15 residues. For the CDR3, the DNA is TGTGCCAGCAACCTGGGAGGGTTCGACACCGGGGAGCTGTTTTTT. This sequence encodes CASNLGGFDTGELFF.

The chain is built from TRBV2 and TRBJ1-5; D perhaps matches TRBD1 (5 bases). Trimming took off 6 bases at V and 2 bases at J, with 14 bases between the two ends. CDR3 length equals 15 residues. Germline V gene data show CDR1 as SNHLY and CDR2 as FYNNEI. CDR3 in DNA: TGTGCCAGCAGCCCCGAGGGGCAGGGCAATCAGCCCCAGCATTTT. Protein: CASSPEGQGNQPQHF.

This chain uses TRBV19 with TRBJ1-1, with 7 bases that match TRBD1. J gave up 1 base and V 10 bases, and 3 bases lay outside the gene matches. This CDR3 spans 12 amino acids. The germline CDR1 and CDR2 sequences are LNHDA and SQIVND (reference sequence). The CDR3 coding sequence is TGTGCCACAGGACAGGAGAACACTGAAGCTTTCTTT. This sequence encodes CATGQENTEAFF.

The chain couples TRBV5-1 to TRBJ2-1; D is unresolved. Deletions cut 4 bases from V and 1 base from J, with 12 bases between. CDR1 SGHRS and CDR2 YFSETQ come from the germline V gene. CDR3 length equals 15 residues. CDR3 amino acids: CASSPQLGSYNEQFF. CDR3 bases: TGCGCCAGCAGCCCGCAATTGGGTTCCTACAATGAGCAGTTCTTC.

CDR3 sequence (DNA): TGTGCCATCAGCCTCAGGGGGTCCGGCGAGGTCACAGATACGCAGTATTTT. This codes for CAISLRGSGEVTDTQYF. The chain joins TRBV10-3 to TRBJ2-3, with 7 bases fitting TRBD1. Trimming at V came to 6 bases and at J to 2 bases, leaving 14 bases not matched to a gene. Germline loops: CDR1 ENHRY, CDR2 SYGVKD. The CDR3 is 17 residues long.

V gene TRBV5-4 combines with J gene TRBJ2-7; D may match TRBD1 or TRBD2 (5 bases each). The CDR3 has 17 residues. Germline V gene data show CDR1 as SGHNT and CDR2 as YYREEE (reference sequence). Trimming shortened V by 4 bases and J by 4 bases, and 24 bases separated the two germline ends. In nucleotides, the CDR3 is TGTGCCAGCAGCGGAGGTGGAGGTGGGGGTAAGAGGTACGAGCAGTACTTC. It is translated as CASSGGGGGGKRYEQYF.

The chain combines TRBV5-5 with TRBJ1-1; D may be TRBD1 (6 bases). The germline V and J ends were trimmed by 2 bases and 4 bases, with 12 bases remaining between them. CDR3 length: 14 residues. Germline V gene sequence: CDR1 SGHKS, CDR2 YYEKEE (reference sequence). CDR3 region: CASSFIDRLTEAFF. CDR3 sequence (DNA): TGTGCCAGCAGCTTTATTGACAGGCTCACTGAAGCTTTCTTT.

This clone was seen a single time. The rearrangement uses TRBV19 and TRBJ1-3, with a weak D call TRBD1 (5 bases). The germline V gene encodes CDR1 LNHDA and CDR2 SQIVND (reference sequence). There are 22 residues in the CDR3. The V and J ends lost 0 bases and 0 bases respectively, with 27 bases between them. CDR3 region: CASSIDLGVGSADLLSGNTIYF. The CDR3, as DNA: TGTGCCAGTAGTATAGATCTGGGGGTCGGCAGCGCAGATTTACTCTCTGGAAACACCATATATTTT.

This sequence joins TRBV19 and TRBJ1-2; no definite D call. Trimming stripped 2 bases from V and 2 bases from J, with 15 bases between. The CDR3 loop spans 16 amino acids. Germline V gene data show CDR1 as LNHDA and CDR2 as SQIVND (reference sequence). The CDR3 coding sequence is TGTGCCAGTAGTATATCCGTCGCGTCTGGGAACTATGGCTACACCTTC. Its protein product is CASSISVASGNYGYTF.

The chain combines TRBV2 with TRBJ1-1; no firm D call. The CDR3 is made up of 12 amino acids. Germline V gene sequence: CDR1 SNHLY, CDR2 FYNNEI. With 4 bases removed from V and 6 bases from J, the gap between germline ends came to 9 bases. The CDR3: CASSVRGSEAFF. The DNA of the CDR3 is TGTGCCAGCAGTGTGCGGGGTTCTGAAGCTTTCTTT.

The chain couples TRBV30 to TRBJ2-5; no definite D call. Trimming took 1 base from V and 7 from J, leaving 19 bases between them. CDR3 length: 15 amino acids. The germline V gene encodes CDR1 GTSNPN and CDR2 SVGIG (reference sequence). The CDR3 loop reads CAWSASRTQDRTQYF. Here the CDR3 DNA reads TGTGCCTGGAGTGCCTCCCGGACCCAAGACCGGACCCAGTACTTC.

The chain is built from TRBV7-2 and TRBJ2-5; D is perhaps TRBD2 (6 bases). The CDR3 runs 15 residues. Germline V gives CDR1 SGHTA, CDR2 FQGNSA. V lost 1 base, J lost 2 bases, and 11 bases lay in between. CDR3 sequence reads: CASSLVTSWQETQYF. The CDR3 bases are TGTGCCAGCAGCTTAGTAACTAGCTGGCAAGAGACCCAGTACTTC.

This chain links TRBV6-1 with TRBJ2-6, with 7 bases fitting TRBD2. V lost 2 bases to trimming and J lost 0 bases; unmatched junction nucleotides: 7. Germline V CDR1 and CDR2: MNHNS, SASEGT. This CDR3 is built from 18 residues. The DNA for the CDR3 is TGTGCCAGCAGTGAAATTTGGGGGAGGGGCTCTGGGGCCAACGTCCTGACTTTC. It yields the protein CASSEIWGRGSGANVLTF.

The V gene is TRBV6-5, the J gene TRBJ2-3, with D perhaps TRBD2 (5 bases). Germline loops: CDR1 MNHEY, CDR2 SVGAGI. This CDR3 has 13 amino acids. V was shortened by 0 bases and J by 5 bases, with 6 bases between the two germline ends. CDR3 DNA sequence: TGTGCCAGCAGTTACTCTGCGGGAGATACGCAGTATTTT. Translated: CASSYSAGDTQYF.

This clone was seen only once. The chain is built from TRBV18 and TRBJ1-1; 10 bases are a match to TRBD1. Trimming took 3 bases from V and 3 from J; bases not matched to a gene: 4. CDR3 length: 15 amino acids. Germline values: CDR1 KGHSH, CDR2 LQKENI. DNA of the CDR3: TGTGCCAGCTCACCGGGACAGGGGAGGGACACTGAAGCTTTCTTT. It yields the protein CASSPGQGRDTEAFF.

This clone has a single count. The V and J genes are TRBV29-1 and TRBJ2-4; D is undetermined. The CDR3 contains 14 residues. CDR1 and CDR2 from the germline V gene are SQVTM and ANQGSEA. With 0 bases removed from V and 0 bases from J, the gap between germline ends came to 6 bases. The CDR3 nucleotides are TGCAGCGTTGAAGATAGGATAGCCAAAAACATTCAGTACTTC. It encodes CSVEDRIAKNIQYF. The full variable domain, completed using reference TRBV29-1 and TRBJ2-4, is SAVISQKPSRDICQRGTSLTIQCQVDSQVTMMFWYRQQPGQSLTLIATANQGSEATYESGFVIDKFPISRPNLTFSTLTVSNMSPEDSSIYLCSVEDRIAKNIQYFGAGTRLSVL.

The gene calls are TRBV13 and TRBJ2-7; D remains unclear. Germline values: CDR1 PRHDT, CDR2 FYEKMQ (reference sequence). The ends were cut back, 4 bases at V and 3 bases at J, with 13 bases in the middle. The CDR3 totals 14 residues. This chain's CDR3 is CASSSRSTDYEQYF. CDR3 nucleotide sequence: TGTGCCAGCAGCTCCCGATCGACTGACTACGAGCAGTACTTC.

The CDR3 nucleotides read TGTGCCAGCAGTGACTCGCCCGGCGGGAGGCGGTACAATGAGCAGTTCTTC. Its translation is CASSDSPGGRRYNEQFF. The chain has TRBV6-4 and TRBJ2-1, with 8 bases identical to TRBD2. The trim removed 0 bases at V and 4 bases at J, leaving 8 bases unmatched. The germline CDR1 and CDR2 sequences are MRHNA and SNTAGT. CDR3 length: 17 amino acids.

The chain recombines TRBV11-3 with TRBJ2-1, with TRBD1 as a possible D gene (6 bases). This CDR3 has 16 residues. The V and J ends lost 4 bases and 6 bases respectively, with 19 bases between them. Germline loops: CDR1 SGHNT, CDR2 YENEEA. This CDR3 is CASSSVLRQVSNEQFF. The CDR3 region has the DNA TGTGCCAGCAGCTCTGTCCTGCGACAGGTTAGCAATGAGCAGTTCTTC.

The chain couples TRBV18 to TRBJ1-1, with 7 bases aligning to TRBD1. The germline V gene encodes CDR1 KGHSH and CDR2 LQKENI. The V gene end was trimmed by 3 bases and the J gene end by 3 bases; junction bases not matched to a gene: 7. This CDR3 is 15 amino acids long. The CDR3 protein is CASSPNTGDHTEAFF. CDR3 nucleotides: TGTGCCAGCTCACCTAATACAGGGGATCACACTGAAGCTTTCTTT.